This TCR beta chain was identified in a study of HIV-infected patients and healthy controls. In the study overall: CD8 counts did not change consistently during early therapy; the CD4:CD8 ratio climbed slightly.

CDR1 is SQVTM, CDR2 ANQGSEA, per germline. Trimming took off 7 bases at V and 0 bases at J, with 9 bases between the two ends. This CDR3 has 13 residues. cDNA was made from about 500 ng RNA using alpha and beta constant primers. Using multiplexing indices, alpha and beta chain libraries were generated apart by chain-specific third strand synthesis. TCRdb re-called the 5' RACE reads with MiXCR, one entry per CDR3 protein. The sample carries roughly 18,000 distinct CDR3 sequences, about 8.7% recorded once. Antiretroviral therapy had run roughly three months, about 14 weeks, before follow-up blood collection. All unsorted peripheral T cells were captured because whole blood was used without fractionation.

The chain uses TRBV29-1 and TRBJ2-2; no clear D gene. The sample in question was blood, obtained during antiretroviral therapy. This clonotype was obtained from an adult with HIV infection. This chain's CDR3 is CSATFANTGELFF. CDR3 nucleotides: TGCAGCGCCACGTTCGCGAACACCGGGGAGCTGTTTTTT.